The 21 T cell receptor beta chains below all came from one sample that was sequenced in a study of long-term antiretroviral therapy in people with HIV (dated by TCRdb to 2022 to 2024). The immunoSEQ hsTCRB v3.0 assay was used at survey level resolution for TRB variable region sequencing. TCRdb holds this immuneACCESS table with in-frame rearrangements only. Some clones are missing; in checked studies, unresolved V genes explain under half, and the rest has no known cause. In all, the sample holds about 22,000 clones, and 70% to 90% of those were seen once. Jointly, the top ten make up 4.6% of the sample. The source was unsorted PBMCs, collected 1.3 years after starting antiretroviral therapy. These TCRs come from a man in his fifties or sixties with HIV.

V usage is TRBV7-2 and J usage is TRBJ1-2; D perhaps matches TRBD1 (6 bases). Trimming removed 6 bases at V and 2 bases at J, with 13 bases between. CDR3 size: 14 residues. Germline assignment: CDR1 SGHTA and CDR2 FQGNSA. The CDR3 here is CASREGGSNYGYTF. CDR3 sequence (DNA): TGTGCCAGCAGGGAAGGGGGATCCAACTATGGCTACACCTTC.

The CDR3 region has the DNA TGTGCCAGCTCACCACCTAGCGGACAGTCCTACAATGAGCAGTTCTTC. Translating it yields CASSPPSGQSYNEQFF. V is TRBV18 and J is TRBJ2-1; D is perhaps TRBD1 or TRBD2 (6 bases each). CDR1 KGHSH and CDR2 LQKENI come from the germline V gene. The V and J ends lost 0 bases and 1 base respectively, with 10 bases between them. The CDR3 is 16 amino acids.

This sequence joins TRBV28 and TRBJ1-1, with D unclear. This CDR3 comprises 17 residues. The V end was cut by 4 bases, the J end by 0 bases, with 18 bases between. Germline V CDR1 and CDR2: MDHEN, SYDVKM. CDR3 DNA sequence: TGTGCCAGCAGTTCCCCCCGTTTGGTCAGATTGAACACTGAAGCTTTCTTT. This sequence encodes CASSSPRLVRLNTEAFF.

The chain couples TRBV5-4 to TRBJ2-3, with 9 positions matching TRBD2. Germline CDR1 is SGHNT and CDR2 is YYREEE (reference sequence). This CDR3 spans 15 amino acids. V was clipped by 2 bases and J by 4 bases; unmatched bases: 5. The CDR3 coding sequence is TGTGCCAGCAGCTTCGGCGGGGGGGGTCCAGATACGCAGTATTTT. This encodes CASSFGGGGPDTQYF.

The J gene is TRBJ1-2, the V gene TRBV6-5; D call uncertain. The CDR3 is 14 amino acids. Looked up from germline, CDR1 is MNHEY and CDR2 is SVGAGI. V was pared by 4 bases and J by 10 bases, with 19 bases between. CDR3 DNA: TGTGCCAGCAGTTCCCTGGGATCCTATGCGACCTACACCTTC. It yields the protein CASSSLGSYATYTF.

The CDR3 bases are TGTGCCAGCAGAAGAGGAGCGGGGTCCTACGAGCAGTACTTC. It yields the protein CASRRGAGSYEQYF. This chain connects TRBV6-1 to TRBJ2-7; 7 positions match TRBD2. Germline lookup yields CDR1 MNHNS and CDR2 SASEGT. This CDR3 comprises 14 residues. V lost 6 bases to trimming and J lost 1 base; unmatched junction nucleotides: 6.

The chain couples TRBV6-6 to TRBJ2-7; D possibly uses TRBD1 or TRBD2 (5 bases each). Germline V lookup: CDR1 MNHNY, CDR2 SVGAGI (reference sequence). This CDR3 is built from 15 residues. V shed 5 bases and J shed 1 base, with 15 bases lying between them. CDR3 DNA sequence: TGTGCCAGCAGTGTGGTGAGGGGCGCGTCCTACGAGCAGTACTTC. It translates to CASSVVRGASYEQYF.

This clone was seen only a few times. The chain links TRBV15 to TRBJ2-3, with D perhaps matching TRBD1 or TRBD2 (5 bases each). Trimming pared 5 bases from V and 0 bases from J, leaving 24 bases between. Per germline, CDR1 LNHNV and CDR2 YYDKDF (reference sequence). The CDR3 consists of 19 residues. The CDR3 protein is CATSGPKTGTNPSTDTQYF. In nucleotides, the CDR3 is TGTGCCACCAGCGGACCCAAAACCGGGACGAACCCTAGCACAGATACGCAGTATTTT.

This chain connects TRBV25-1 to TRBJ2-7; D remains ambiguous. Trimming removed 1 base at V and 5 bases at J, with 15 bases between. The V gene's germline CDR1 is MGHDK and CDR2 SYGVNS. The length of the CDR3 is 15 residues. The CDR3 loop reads CASSEFGHSRDEQYF. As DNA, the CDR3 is TGTGCCAGCAGTGAATTTGGTCACTCAAGGGACGAGCAGTACTTC.

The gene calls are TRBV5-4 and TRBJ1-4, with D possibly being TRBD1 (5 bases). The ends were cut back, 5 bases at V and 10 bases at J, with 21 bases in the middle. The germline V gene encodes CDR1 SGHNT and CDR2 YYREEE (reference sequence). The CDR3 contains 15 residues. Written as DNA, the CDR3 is TGTGCCAGCAGACTCGACAGCAACCCCGGTGGAAAACTGTTTTTT. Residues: CASRLDSNPGGKLFF.

CDR3 sequence: CATSRTDIFNIQYF. The CDR3 DNA follows: TGTGCCACCAGCAGAACAGACATATTTAACATTCAGTACTTC. This sequence joins TRBV15 and TRBJ2-4, with unresolved D. Trimming shortened V by 2 bases and J by 7 bases, and 12 bases separated the two germline ends. The germline gives CDR1 LNHNV, CDR2 YYDKDF (reference sequence). The CDR3 totals 14 residues.

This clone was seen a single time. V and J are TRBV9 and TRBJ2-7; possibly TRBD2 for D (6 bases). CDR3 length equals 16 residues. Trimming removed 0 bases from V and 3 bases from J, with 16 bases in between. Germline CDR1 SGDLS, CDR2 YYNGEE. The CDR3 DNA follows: TGTGCCAGCAGCGTAGGTGGCGGGACCGAGTACTACGAGCAGTACTTC. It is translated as CASSVGGGTEYYEQYF.

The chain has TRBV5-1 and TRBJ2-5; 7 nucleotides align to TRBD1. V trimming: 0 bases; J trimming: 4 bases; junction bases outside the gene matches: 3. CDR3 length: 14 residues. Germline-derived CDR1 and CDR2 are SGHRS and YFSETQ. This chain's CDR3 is CASSLEGAGETQYF. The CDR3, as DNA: TGCGCCAGCAGCTTGGAGGGGGCCGGAGAGACCCAGTACTTC.

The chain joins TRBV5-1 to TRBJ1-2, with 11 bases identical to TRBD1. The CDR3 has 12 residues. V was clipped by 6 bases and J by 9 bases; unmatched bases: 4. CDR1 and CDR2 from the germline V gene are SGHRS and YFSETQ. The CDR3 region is CASTGQGESYTF. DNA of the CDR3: TGCGCCAGCACGGGACAGGGGGAAAGCTACACCTTC.

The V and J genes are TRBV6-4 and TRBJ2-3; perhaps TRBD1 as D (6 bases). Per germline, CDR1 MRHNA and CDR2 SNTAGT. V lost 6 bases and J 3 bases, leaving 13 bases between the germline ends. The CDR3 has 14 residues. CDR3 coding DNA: TGTGCCAGCAGCAGGGGCCCTGGTACAGATACGCAGTATTTT. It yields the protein CASSRGPGTDTQYF.

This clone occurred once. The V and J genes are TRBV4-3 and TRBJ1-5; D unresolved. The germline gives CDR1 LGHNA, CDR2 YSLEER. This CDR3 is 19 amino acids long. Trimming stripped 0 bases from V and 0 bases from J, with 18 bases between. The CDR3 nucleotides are TGCGCCAGCAGCCAAGAGACGCAGCGGGATATCTATAGCAATCAGCCCCAGCATTTT. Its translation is CASSQETQRDIYSNQPQHF.

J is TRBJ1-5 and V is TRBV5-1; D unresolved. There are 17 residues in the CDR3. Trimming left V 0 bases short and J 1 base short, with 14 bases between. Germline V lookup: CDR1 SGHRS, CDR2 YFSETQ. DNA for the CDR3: TGCGCCAGCAGCTTGGGAACGGGAAGTGACAGCAATCAGCCCCAGCATTTT. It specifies CASSLGTGSDSNQPQHF.

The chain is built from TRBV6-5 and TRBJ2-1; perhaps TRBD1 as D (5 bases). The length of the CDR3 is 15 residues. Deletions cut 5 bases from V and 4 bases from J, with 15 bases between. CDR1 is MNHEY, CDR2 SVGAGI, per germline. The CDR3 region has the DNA TGTGCCAGCAGTCCCAGGGTGCCCCTTTACAATGAGCAGTTCTTC. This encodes CASSPRVPLYNEQFF.

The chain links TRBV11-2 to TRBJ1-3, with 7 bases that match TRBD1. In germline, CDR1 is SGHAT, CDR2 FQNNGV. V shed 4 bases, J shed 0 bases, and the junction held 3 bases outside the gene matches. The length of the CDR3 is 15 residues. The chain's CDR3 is CASSWTGVSGNTIYF. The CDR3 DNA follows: TGTGCCAGCAGCTGGACAGGTGTCTCTGGAAACACCATATATTTT.

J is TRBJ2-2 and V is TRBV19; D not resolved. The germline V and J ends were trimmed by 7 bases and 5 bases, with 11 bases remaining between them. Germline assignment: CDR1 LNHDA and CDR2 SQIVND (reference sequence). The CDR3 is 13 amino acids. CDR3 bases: TGTGCCAGTAAGAAGGTGGGGACCGGGGAGCTGTTTTTT. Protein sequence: CASKKVGTGELFF.

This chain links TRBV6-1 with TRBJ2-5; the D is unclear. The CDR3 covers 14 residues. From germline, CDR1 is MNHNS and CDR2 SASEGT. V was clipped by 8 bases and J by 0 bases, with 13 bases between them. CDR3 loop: CASPPNLYQETQYF. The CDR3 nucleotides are TGTGCCAGCCCCCCGAATCTGTACCAAGAGACCCAGTACTTC.